This T cell receptor beta chain was captured by sequencing in a study of beta chain features in type 1 diabetes. Looking at the study overall: Summed over all samples, the examined sorted cells came to 95 million to 130 million. Overall study findings and caveats: Shorter TCRB CDR3s, moderately but significantly so, marked every one of the four CD4+ subsets in Type 1 diabetes patients. Fewer junction insertions and more nucleotide deletions appeared in type 1 diabetes patients.

Expressed TCRB transcripts got sequenced, as all isolated RNA was reverse transcribed. The data were produced by immunoSEQ multiplex PCR, yet TCRdb's version contains in-frame clones alone and is incomplete. The table includes 350,000 to 450,000 clones, about 12% detected once. A few counts support this clone. Its antigen remains unidentified. The length of the CDR3 is 13 residues. V lost 9 bases, J lost 8 bases, and 16 bases lay in between. CDR1 and CDR2 from the germline V gene are MDHEN and SYDVKM. Isolation of CD4+ naive, central memory, regulatory and stem cell-like memory cells was achieved by sorting via CD45RO/CCR7/CD25/CD127/CD95/CD27.

Specimen: naive CD4+ T cells from blood. The chain links TRBV28 to TRBJ1-4; D is unclear. The sequence was obtained from a young woman with type 1 diabetes. For the CDR3, the DNA is TGTGCCAGTCGTACCGGGGTTACCGAAAAACTGTTTTTT. The encoded protein is CASRTGVTEKLFF. The full variable domain, its missing parts supplied by reference TRBV28 and TRBJ1-4, is DVKVTQSSRYLVKRTGEKVFLECVQDMDHENMFWYRQDPGLGLRLIYFSYDVKMKEKGDIPEGYSVSREKKERFSLILESASTNQTSMYLCASRTGVTEKLFFGSGTQLSVL.